The rows below give T cell receptor beta chains drawn from one sample of a study of siplizumab effects on memory and regulatory T cells. Measured with immunoSEQ multiplex PCR; TCRdb has only the in-frame clones, and not every one. The table shows about 100,000 clones, with 85% to 95% occurring only once. Sequenced sample: non-Treg CD4+ T cells sorted from blood. The receptors originated from a human donor in good health. Both conserved end residues are part of each CDR3. The D gene is left open where the match is weak. Size values are once, few and many counts, or a class for expanded clones, and some rows have none.

16 TRBJ2-3 . . TRBV5-4 TGTGCCAGCAGCTTGGTGTCGGGACGGCACACAGATACGCAGTATTTT CASSLVSGRHTDTQYF
16 TRBJ2-5 . . TRBV7-7 TGTGCTAGCAGCCCCACGGCCGGGTCCCAAGGGGAGACCCAGTACTTC CASSPTAGSQGETQYF
13 TRBJ2-7 . TRBD1 TRBV29-1 TGCAGCGTTGGGACCCCGGGACAGGGCTTTATTGACTTC CSVGTPGQGFIDF
14 TRBJ1-2 . . TRBV6-6 TGTGCCAGCAAATTCGATAGAGGCAGCTATGGCTACACCTTC CASKFDRGSYGYTF
16 TRBJ2-1 . TRBD2 TRBV9 TGTGCCAGCAGCGTAGCTCCTAGCGGGTTATACGGTGAGCAGTTCTTC CASSVAPSGLYGEQFF
14 TRBJ2-1 . . TRBV11-3 TGTGCCAGCAGCTTACTCGGGCAATACAATGAGCAGTTCTTC CASSLLGQYNEQFF
14 TRBJ2-1 once TRBD2 TRBV10-3 TGTGCCATCAATACCGGGACTAGCGGCAATGAGCAGTTCTTC CAINTGTSGNEQFF
13 TRBJ2-1 . TRBD2 TRBV19 TGTGCCAGTCGACTAGCGGGAGTAGGGGAGCAGTTCTTC CASRLAGVGEQFF
15 TRBJ2-3 . TRBD2 TRBV28 TGTGCCAGCATTCAACTAGCGGGAGGGATCCATACGCAGTATTTT CASIQLAGGIHTQYF
15 TRBJ1-4 . TRBD1 TRBV30 TGTGCCTGGAGTCCACGACAGGGGGGAGGTGAAAAACTGTTTTTT CAWSPRQGGGEKLFF
14 TRBJ2-4 . . TRBV10-1 TGCGCCAGCAGTGATGGGGGCATAAAAAACATTCAGTACTTC CASSDGGIKNIQYF
14 TRBJ2-2 . TRBD2 TRBV30 TGTGCCTGGAGGGTAGCGGGAGTTACCGGGGAGCTGTTTTTT CAWRVAGVTGELFF
17 TRBJ1-6 . TRBD1 TRBV5-4 TGTGCCAGCAGCGCTAGGACAGGGGCCGCCTATAATTCACCCCTCCACTTT CASSARTGAAYNSPLHF
15 TRBJ1-5 . . TRBV27 TGTGCCAGCAGTGTAGGGGTCTATAGCAATCAGCCCCAGCATTTT CASSVGVYSNQPQHF
16 TRBJ1-4 . . TRBV25-1 TGTGCCAGCAGTGAATTGCCTTCCTCGCGGGGTGAAAAACTGTTTTTT CASSELPSSRGEKLFF
12 TRBJ2-1 . . TRBV28 TGTGCCAGCAGCTGGGGAGGTAATGAGCAGTTCTTC CASSWGGNEQFF
16 TRBJ2-2 . TRBD1 TRBV18 TGTGCCAGCTCACCACCCAGGGGGCGCGGCACCGGGGAGCTGTTTTTT CASSPPRGRGTGELFF
10 TRBJ2-7 few . TRBV19 TGTGCCAGTAGTACCTACGAGCAGTACTTC CASSTYEQYF
13 TRBJ2-7 . . TRBV5-6 TGTGCCAGCAGTCCAGGGATCTCCTACGAGCAGTACTTC CASSPGISYEQYF
15 TRBJ2-7 . TRBD1 TRBV18 TGTGCCAGCTCACTCGCCGGGACAGGAACATACGAGCAGTACTTC CASSLAGTGTYEQYF
15 TRBJ2-7 . . TRBV7-9 TGTGCCAGCAGCCCGTGGGGGGGCCGAAACTACGAGCAGTACTTC CASSPWGGRNYEQYF
14 TRBJ1-4 . . TRBV19 TGTGCCGTAGGAGACGGGGGGGTACAGGAAAAACTGTTTTTT CAVGDGGVQEKLFF
18 TRBJ2-7 . TRBD1 TRBV5-1 TGCGCCAGCAGCTTGAAATTTACGGGACAGGTCGAAATCTACGAGCAGTACTTC CASSLKFTGQVEIYEQYF
16 TRBJ2-2 once TRBD2 TRBV5-4 TGTGCCAGCAGCTTGCACGGGAGGGCCGATGGCGGGGAGCTGTTTTTT CASSLHGRADGGELFF
14 TRBJ1-5 . . TRBV7-2 TGTGCCAGCAGCTTAGGGGGGCGCGGACAGCCCCAGCATTTT CASSLGGRGQPQHF
13 TRBJ1-1 . . TRBV12-5 TGTGCTTGCCTCAGAGGCGTGGGGACTGAAGCTTTCTTT CACLRGVGTEAFF
13 TRBJ2-7 . . TRBV29-1 TGCAGCGTTGGTCGGCAAGTACCGTACGAGCAGTACTTC CSVGRQVPYEQYF
13 TRBJ2-7 . . TRBV28 TGTGCCAGCAGTTCCCCCGGATTTTACGAGCAGTACTTC CASSSPGFYEQYF
14 TRBJ2-7 . . TRBV2 TGTGCCAGCAGTGAAACACTTAACCGAGCAGTGCAGTACTTC CASSETLNRAVQYF
14 TRBJ1-1 . TRBD1 TRBV2 TGTGCCAGCAGCGCTCGGACAGGGCCAACTGAAGCTTTCTTT CASSARTGPTEAFF
15 TRBJ1-4 . . TRBV18 TGTGCCAGCTCCCTCCAGGTGGGGCCTGGTGAAAAACTGTTTTTT CASSLQVGPGEKLFF
15 TRBJ2-5 . . TRBV5-1 TGCGCCAGCAGCTTGTCCCCGGGGACGCTTGAGACCCAGTACTTC CASSLSPGTLETQYF
13 TRBJ2-5 . . TRBV30 TGTGCCTGGAGTGTAGGCCTCCAAGAGACCCAGTACTTC CAWSVGLQETQYF
15 TRBJ1-1 . . TRBV7-3 TGTGCCAGCAGCCGGGGGGGCCTTTTGAACACTGAAGCTTTCTTT CASSRGGLLNTEAFF
15 TRBJ1-4 once . TRBV11-3 TGTGCCAGCAGCCCGACAGGATCAACTAATGAAAAACTGTTTTTT CASSPTGSTNEKLFF
19 TRBJ2-3 . . TRBV7-3 TGTGCCAGCAGCTCCAGTGGGGGGCTGATTGGGGGTAGCACAGATACGCAGTATTTT CASSSSGGLIGGSTDTQYF
15 TRBJ2-3 . . TRBV19 TGTGCCAGTAGTATGGCGGCTAGCGTTGCAGATACGCAGTATTTT CASSMAASVADTQYF
15 TRBJ1-2 once . TRBV27 TGTGCCAGCAGTTTTTCAATTCAGGGGCCCGGCGGCTACACCTTC CASSFSIQGPGGYTF
12 TRBJ1-1 few . TRBV30 TGTGCCTGGAGAATCGGCAACACTGAAGCTTTCTTT CAWRIGNTEAFF
13 TRBJ2-5 . . TRBV9 TGTGCCAGCAGCGACGACAGCCAAGAGACCCAGTACTTC CASSDDSQETQYF
13 TRBJ1-1 medium-sized TRBD1 TRBV2 TGTGCCACCGGGGGACAGATGAACACTGAAGCTTTCTTT CATGGQMNTEAFF
15 TRBJ2-7 . . TRBV9 TGTGCCAGCAGCGTCACTCCGGGAGCCAAATACGAGCAGTACTTC CASSVTPGAKYEQYF
15 TRBJ2-3 . TRBD2 TRBV30 TGTGCCTGGCCGAAGACTAGCGCTACCACAGATACGCAGTATTTT CAWPKTSATTDTQYF
13 TRBJ2-1 . . TRBV5-1 TGCGCCAGCAGCCCTACTAGTTACAATGAGCAGTTCTTC CASSPTSYNEQFF
15 TRBJ2-3 . TRBD2 TRBV7-8 TGTGCCAGCAGGGCTAGCGGGAGTTTCACAGATACGCAGTATTTT CASRASGSFTDTQYF
14 TRBJ1-1 few . TRBV10-3 TGTGCCATCAGTGAGTTTGTCGGCGGGACTGAAGCTTTCTTT CAISEFVGGTEAFF
15 TRBJ1-2 few . TRBV5-1 TGCGCCAGCAGCTTGGTTCAGGGCGGGCACTATGGCTACACCTTC CASSLVQGGHYGYTF
17 TRBJ2-1 few . TRBV21-1 TGTGCCAGCAGCAAAGAGGCTTCAGGGGCAGTTAGAAATGAGCAGTTCTTC CASSKEASGAVRNEQFF
17 TRBJ2-1 . TRBD2 TRBV30 TGTGCCTGGAGGCCTACGAGCGGGAGGGGAGGCTACAATGAGCAGTTCTTC CAWRPTSGRGGYNEQFF
15 TRBJ2-3 . TRBD1 TRBV28 TGTGCCAGCAGGTCCAGGGGGCTAAGTACAGATACGCAGTATTTT CASRSRGLSTDTQYF
14 TRBJ1-3 . TRBD1 TRBV30 TGTGCCTGGAGCGCCTGGGACAGAGGAAACACCATATATTTT CAWSAWDRGNTIYF
13 TRBJ2-7 . TRBD1 TRBV10-3 TGTGCCATCAGTGGACAGGGTTTCGACGAGCAGTACTTC CAISGQGFDEQYF
16 TRBJ2-1 . . TRBV6-1 TGTGCCACCAGTGCATCGGCGCGGGGGCCCTACAATGAGCAGTTCTTC CATSASARGPYNEQFF
12 TRBJ2-2 . . TRBV6-6 TGTGCCAGCCATCACTCTACCGGGGAGCTGTTTTTT CASHHSTGELFF
15 TRBJ2-7 . TRBD2 TRBV7-9 TGTGCCAGCAGCCCTAGGACTAGCGGTAACTACGAGCAGTACTTC CASSPRTSGNYEQYF